This TCR beta chain is drawn from a study of cytomegalovirus exposure and HLA in healthy donors. CDR3 length: 12 residues. Trimming cost V 5 bases and J 6 bases, with 10 bases left between them. Germline lookup yields CDR1 MNHNS and CDR2 SASEGT. The PCR had 60 Vbeta and 13 Jbeta primers. Clones were sequenced by immunoSEQ multiplex PCR, and TCRdb holds only the in-frame ones, with some missing. Of 110,000 or so clones detected, roughly 71% appear once; the ten largest clones hold almost 8.5%. The material sequenced was PBMCs. The V call is TRBV6-1, the J call TRBJ1-1; D call uncertain. The clonotype was recovered from a man between 18 and 29 years old in good health and CMV-seropositive. CDR3 region: CASSLSSSEAFF. DNA for the CDR3: TGTGCCAGCAGTTTGTCTTCGTCTGAAGCTTTCTTT.